The rows below give T cell receptor beta chains drawn from one sample of a study of T cells in Graves' hyperthyroidism and ophthalmopathy. TCRdb used MiXCR to reprocess the multiplex PCR reads, holding one entry per CDR3 protein. The sample shows 450,000 to 500,000 distinct CDR3 sequences, less than 25% of them seen only once. Sample: blood. These receptors were taken from a woman aged 70-85 years with Graves' ophthalmopathy. Each CDR3 is given without its conserved first and last residue. A D gene is named only where the DNA matches it firmly.

v_call: TRBV3-1
d_call: -
cdr3_aa: AITSGTGMYGYT

v_call: TRBV7-9
d_call: -
cdr3_aa: ASSARTSYGYT

v_call: TRBV24-1
d_call: -
cdr3_aa: ATGQLTYEQC

v_call: TRBV29-1
d_call: -
cdr3_aa: SVLKNTEAF

v_call: TRBV28
d_call: -
cdr3_aa: ASSPFGQGSWETQY

v_call: TRBV6-1
d_call: TRBD1
cdr3_aa: ASSERGQGRNYGYT

v_call: TRBV20-1
d_call: TRBD2
cdr3_aa: SAMASGAPQETQY

v_call: TRBV10-3
d_call: -
cdr3_aa: AIRWGGGPEAF

v_call: TRBV19
d_call: TRBD2
cdr3_aa: ASSIALTGAGLAGGEGDEQF

v_call: TRBV2
d_call: -
cdr3_aa: ASSEGTPETQY

v_call: TRBV19
d_call: -
cdr3_aa: ASSIGLGSNEQF

v_call: TRBV5-4
d_call: TRBD1
cdr3_aa: ASSYGTGQETQY

v_call: TRBV28
d_call: -
cdr3_aa: ASSLAAGVGYT

v_call: TRBV6-5
d_call: -
cdr3_aa: ASSYSWDGNQPQH

v_call: TRBV11-3
d_call: -
cdr3_aa: ASSSGLGYEQY

v_call: TRBV7-3
d_call: TRBD1
cdr3_aa: ASSPRTGLSTDTQY

v_call: TRBV7-6
d_call: TRBD2
cdr3_aa: ASSLTSGRAVETQY

v_call: TRBV5-1
d_call: -
cdr3_aa: ASSRGGGRSEAF

v_call: TRBV7-9
d_call: TRBD1
cdr3_aa: ASSLTGFIYGYT

v_call: TRBV20-1
d_call: -
cdr3_aa: SAQLLAVQETQY

v_call: TRBV5-1
d_call: -
cdr3_aa: ASSFGQTTDTQY

v_call: TRBV28
d_call: -
cdr3_aa: ASGSPTGELF

v_call: TRBV5-1
d_call: TRBD1
cdr3_aa: ASSRPPRTGIT

v_call: TRBV6-2/TRBV6-3
d_call: -
cdr3_aa: ASRPGHGRDTQY

v_call: TRBV13
d_call: TRBD1
cdr3_aa: ASSSRQGTSYGYT

v_call: TRBV29-1
d_call: TRBD1
cdr3_aa: SVLRDSAFEQF

v_call: TRBV7-2
d_call: TRBD2
cdr3_aa: ASSLGWREYHSGELF

v_call: TRBV6-1
d_call: TRBD1
cdr3_aa: ASSRDRRALSYNSPLH

v_call: TRBV10-3
d_call: TRBD2
cdr3_aa: AISPGSSGRPSYEQY

v_call: TRBV9
d_call: -
cdr3_aa: ASSSGPQGTQY

v_call: TRBV20-1
d_call: -
cdr3_aa: SAKFPSSYNEQF

v_call: TRBV28
d_call: TRBD2
cdr3_aa: ASNVASGFFLEQY

v_call: TRBV19
d_call: TRBD1
cdr3_aa: ASIRQGSDTEAF

v_call: TRBV5-1
d_call: -
cdr3_aa: ASREGDFTGELF

v_call: TRBV7-2
d_call: TRBD2
cdr3_aa: ASSRTSGGGEQY

v_call: TRBV10-3
d_call: TRBD1
cdr3_aa: AISDLQGANTDTQY

v_call: TRBV6-5
d_call: TRBD1
cdr3_aa: ASSYVGPTGANYGYT

v_call: TRBV7-9
d_call: TRBD2
cdr3_aa: ASSLGRLAGTTNEQF

v_call: TRBV24-1
d_call: TRBD1
cdr3_aa: ATSEAPGQSKY